This TCR beta chain stems from a study of blood T cell repertoires in COVID-19. Overall study: Spain, Italy and the United States supplied samples that represented acute and convalescent COVID-19.

This clone was recorded only once. CDR1 and CDR2 from the germline V gene are SGDLS and YYNGEE. V lost 0 bases and J lost 5; bases outside the gene matches: 10. This CDR3 is 17 amino acids long. Authors' processing steps: It was from reference gene primer amplification that nucleated cell counts were estimated. Profiling relied on immunoSEQ multiplex PCR, and the TCRdb table lists in-frame clones only, not all of them. V and J calls and clone size come straight from that table; D and trimming were deduced from the DNA. This table holds 140,000 or so clones, roughly 80% found once. Sample: peripheral blood. This TCR came from a man between 65 and 79 years old who had recovered from COVID-19. The chain recombines TRBV9 with TRBJ2-5; 10 bases map to TRBD2. CDR3 nucleotides: TGTGCCAGCAGCGTAGGGTTACTAGCGGGAAATGGGGAGACCCAGTACTTC. Its translation is CASSVGLLAGNGETQYF.